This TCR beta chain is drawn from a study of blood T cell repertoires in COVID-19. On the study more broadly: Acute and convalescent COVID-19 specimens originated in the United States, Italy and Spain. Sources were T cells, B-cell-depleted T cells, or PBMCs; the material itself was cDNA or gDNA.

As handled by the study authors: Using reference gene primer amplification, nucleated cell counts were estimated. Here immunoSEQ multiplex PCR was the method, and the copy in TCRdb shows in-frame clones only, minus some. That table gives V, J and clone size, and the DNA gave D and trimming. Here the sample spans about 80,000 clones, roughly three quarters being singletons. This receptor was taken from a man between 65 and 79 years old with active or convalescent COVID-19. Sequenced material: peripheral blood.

CDR3 bases: TGTGCCAGCAGCCCTGACCGGGGAAACTATGGCTACACCTTC. Amino acid sequence: CASSPDRGNYGYTF. The chain combines TRBV6-4 with TRBJ1-2; D is unclear. V gave up 6 bases and J gave up 2 bases, with 13 bases separating them. Germline lookup yields CDR1 MRHNA and CDR2 SNTAGT. The CDR3 covers 14 residues.